This T cell receptor beta chain was documented in a study of cytomegalovirus exposure and HLA in healthy donors. V was clipped by 5 bases and J by 4 bases; unmatched bases: 12. The germline gives CDR1 SGHDT, CDR2 YYEEEE. The CDR3 is 17 amino acids. Primers for the PCR totalled 60 Vbeta and 13 Jbeta. Data came from immunoSEQ multiplex PCR; TCRdb stores just in-frame clones and leaves some out. Found here are 150,000 to 200,000 clones, roughly 85% of them singletons; the top ten hold about 2.5%. The rearrangement joins TRBV5-6 to TRBJ2-2; 9 bases are a match to TRBD2. The receptor was isolated from a woman aged 50 to 60 in good health and CMV-seronegative. The specimen sequenced was PBMCs. The CDR3 loop reads CASSPGVAGVRTGELFF. Here the CDR3 DNA reads TGTGCCAGCAGTCCCGGGGTAGCGGGAGTCCGCACCGGGGAGCTGTTTTTT.